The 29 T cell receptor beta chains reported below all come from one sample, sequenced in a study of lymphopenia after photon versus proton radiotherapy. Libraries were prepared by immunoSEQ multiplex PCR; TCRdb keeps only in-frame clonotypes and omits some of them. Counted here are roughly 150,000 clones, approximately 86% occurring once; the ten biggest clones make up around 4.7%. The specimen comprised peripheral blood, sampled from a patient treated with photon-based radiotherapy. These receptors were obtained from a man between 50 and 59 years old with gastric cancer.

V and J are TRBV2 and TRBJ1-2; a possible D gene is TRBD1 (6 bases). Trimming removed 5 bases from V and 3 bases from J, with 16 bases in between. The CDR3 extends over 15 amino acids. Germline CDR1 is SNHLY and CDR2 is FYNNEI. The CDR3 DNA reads TGTGCCAGCAGTCCCAAAGGGGGGCTATACTATGGCTACACCTTC. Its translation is CASSPKGGLYYGYTF.

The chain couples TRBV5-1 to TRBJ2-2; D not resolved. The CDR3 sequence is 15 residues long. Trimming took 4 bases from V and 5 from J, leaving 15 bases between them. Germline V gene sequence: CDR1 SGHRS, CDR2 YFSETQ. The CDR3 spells CASSPGELRTGELFF. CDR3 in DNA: TGCGCCAGCAGCCCCGGAGAACTTCGAACCGGGGAGCTGTTTTTT.

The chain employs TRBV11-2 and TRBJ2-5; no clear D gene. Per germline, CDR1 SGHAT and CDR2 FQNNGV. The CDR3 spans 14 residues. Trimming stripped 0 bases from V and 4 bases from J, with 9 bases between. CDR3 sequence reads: CASSLDGTGETQYF. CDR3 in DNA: TGTGCCAGCAGCTTAGACGGAACCGGAGAGACCCAGTACTTC.

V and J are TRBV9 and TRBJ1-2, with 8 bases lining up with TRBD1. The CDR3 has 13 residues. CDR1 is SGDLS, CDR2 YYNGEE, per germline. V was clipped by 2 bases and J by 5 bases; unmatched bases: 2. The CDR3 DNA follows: TGTGCCAGCAGCGTTAGGACAGGGTATGGCTACACCTTC. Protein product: CASSVRTGYGYTF. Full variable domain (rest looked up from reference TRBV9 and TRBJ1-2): DSGVTQTPKHLITATGQRVTLRCSPRSGDLSVYWYQQSLDQGLQFLIQYYNGEERAKGNILERFSAQQFPDLHSELNLSSLELGDSALYFCASSVRTGYGYTFGSGTRLTVV.

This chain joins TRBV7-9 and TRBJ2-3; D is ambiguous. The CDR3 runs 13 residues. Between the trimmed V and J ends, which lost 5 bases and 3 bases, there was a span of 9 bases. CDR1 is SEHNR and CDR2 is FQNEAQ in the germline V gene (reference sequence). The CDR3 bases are TGTGCCAGCAGCCCAGAGAGGACAGATACGCAGTATTTT. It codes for CASSPERTDTQYF.

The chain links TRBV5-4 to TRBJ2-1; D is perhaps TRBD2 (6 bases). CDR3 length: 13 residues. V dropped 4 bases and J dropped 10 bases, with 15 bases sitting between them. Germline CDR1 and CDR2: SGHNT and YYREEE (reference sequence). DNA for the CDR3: TGTGCCAGCAGCACAATGGAGGGCGGCGAGCAGTTCTTC. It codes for CASSTMEGGEQFF.

The CDR3 DNA reads TGTGCCAGCAGTCCGCTAGACACCGGGGAGCTGTTTTTT. Translated: CASSPLDTGELFF. The chain carries TRBV27 and TRBJ2-2; D unresolved. V shed 5 bases and J shed 3 bases, with 7 bases lying between them. Germline loops: CDR1 MNHEY, CDR2 SMNVEV (reference sequence). The CDR3 has 13 amino acids.

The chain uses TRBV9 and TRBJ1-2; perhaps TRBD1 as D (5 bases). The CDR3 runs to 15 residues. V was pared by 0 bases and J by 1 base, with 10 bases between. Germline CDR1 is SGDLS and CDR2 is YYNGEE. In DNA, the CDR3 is TGTGCCAGCAGCGTAGTTGCGGACAATAACTATGGCTACACCTTC. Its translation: CASSVVADNNYGYTF.

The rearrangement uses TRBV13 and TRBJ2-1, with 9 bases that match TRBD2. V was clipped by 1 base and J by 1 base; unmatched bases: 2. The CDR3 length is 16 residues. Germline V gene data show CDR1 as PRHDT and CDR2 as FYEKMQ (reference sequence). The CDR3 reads CASSLATSGSYNEQFF. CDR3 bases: TGTGCCAGCAGCTTAGCGACTAGCGGATCCTACAATGAGCAGTTCTTC.

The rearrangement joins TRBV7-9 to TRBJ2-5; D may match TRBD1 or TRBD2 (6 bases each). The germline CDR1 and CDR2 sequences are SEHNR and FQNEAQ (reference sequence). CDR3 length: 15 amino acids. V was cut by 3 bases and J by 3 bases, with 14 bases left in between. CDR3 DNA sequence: TGTGCCAGCAGCTTCAGGGAGGCAGGGGAAGAGACCCAGTACTTC. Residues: CASSFREAGEETQYF.

The CDR3 sequence is CASSKGSPMGNQPQHF. The CDR3 DNA sequence: TGTGCCAGTAGTAAGGGCAGCCCTATGGGCAATCAGCCCCAGCATTTT. The V call is TRBV19, the J call TRBJ1-5; D is ambiguous. Looked up from germline, CDR1 is LNHDA and CDR2 is SQIVND (reference sequence). There are 16 residues in the CDR3. V gave up 4 bases and J gave up 2 bases, with 15 bases separating them.

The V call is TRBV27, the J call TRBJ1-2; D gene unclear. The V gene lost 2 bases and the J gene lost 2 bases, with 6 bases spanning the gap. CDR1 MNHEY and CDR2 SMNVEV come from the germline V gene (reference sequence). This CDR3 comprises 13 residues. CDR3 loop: CASSLRSNYGYTF. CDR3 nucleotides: TGTGCCAGCAGTTTACGGTCCAACTATGGCTACACCTTC.

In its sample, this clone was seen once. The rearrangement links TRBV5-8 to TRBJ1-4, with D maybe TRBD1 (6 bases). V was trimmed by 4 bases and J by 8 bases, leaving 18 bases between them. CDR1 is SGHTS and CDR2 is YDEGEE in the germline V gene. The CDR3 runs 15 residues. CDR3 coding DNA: TGTGCCAGCAGCCCCATTACAGGGATTCGGGAAAAACTGTTTTTT. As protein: CASSPITGIREKLFF.

DNA of the CDR3: TGTGCCAGCAGTAGGGCCTTGGGCACAGATACGCAGTATTTT. This translates into CASSRALGTDTQYF. This chain joins TRBV27 and TRBJ2-3, with D unresolved. The germline V and J ends were trimmed by 5 bases and 1 base, with 10 bases remaining between them. Germline V gene lookup returns CDR1 MNHEY and CDR2 SMNVEV (reference sequence). The CDR3 totals 14 residues.

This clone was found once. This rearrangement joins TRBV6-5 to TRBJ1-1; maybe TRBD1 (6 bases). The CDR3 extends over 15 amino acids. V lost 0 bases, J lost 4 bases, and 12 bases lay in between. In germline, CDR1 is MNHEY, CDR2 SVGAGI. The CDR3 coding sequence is TGTGCCAGCAGTTACTCGAACAGGGCTGCCACTGAAGCTTTCTTT. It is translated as CASSYSNRAATEAFF.

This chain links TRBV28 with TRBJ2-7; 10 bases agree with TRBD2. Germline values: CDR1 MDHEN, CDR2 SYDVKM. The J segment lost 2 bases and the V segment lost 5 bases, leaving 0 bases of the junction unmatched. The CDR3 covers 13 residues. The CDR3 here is CASSGLAAYEQYF. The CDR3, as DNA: TGTGCCAGCAGTGGACTAGCGGCCTACGAGCAGTACTTC.

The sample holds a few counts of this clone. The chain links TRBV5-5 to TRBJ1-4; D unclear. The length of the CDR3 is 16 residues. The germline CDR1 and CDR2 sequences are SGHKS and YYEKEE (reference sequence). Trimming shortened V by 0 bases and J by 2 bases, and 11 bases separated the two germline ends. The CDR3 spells CASSLVPGRTNEKLFF. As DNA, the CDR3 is TGTGCCAGCAGCTTGGTACCGGGCCGGACTAATGAAAAACTGTTTTTT.

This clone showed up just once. Written as DNA, the CDR3 is TGTGCCAGCAGCTTGAGACAGGGGTACAATGAGCAGTTCTTC. Residues: CASSLRQGYNEQFF. V gene TRBV9 combines with J gene TRBJ2-1; 8 bases line up with TRBD1. V was clipped by 4 bases and J by 4 bases; unmatched bases: 4. CDR3 length equals 14 residues. CDR1 SGDLS and CDR2 YYNGEE come from the germline V gene.

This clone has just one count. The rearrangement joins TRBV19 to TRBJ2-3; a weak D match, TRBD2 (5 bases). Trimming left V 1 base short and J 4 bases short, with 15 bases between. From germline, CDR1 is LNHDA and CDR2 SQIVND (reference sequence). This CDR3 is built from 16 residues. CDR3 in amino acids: CASSIGGRGVADTQYF. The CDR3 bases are TGTGCCAGTAGTATAGGAGGTCGGGGAGTCGCAGATACGCAGTATTTT. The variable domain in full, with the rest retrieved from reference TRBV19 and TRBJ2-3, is DGGITQSPKYLFRKEGQNVTLSCEQNLNHDAMYWYRQDPGQGLRLIYYSQIVNDFQKGDIAEGYSVSREKKESFPLTVTSAQKNPTAFYLCASSIGGRGVADTQYFGPGTRLTVL.

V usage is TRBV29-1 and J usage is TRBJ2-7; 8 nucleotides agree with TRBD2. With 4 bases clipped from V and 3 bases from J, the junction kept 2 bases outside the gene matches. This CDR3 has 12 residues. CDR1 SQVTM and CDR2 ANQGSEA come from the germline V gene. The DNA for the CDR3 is TGCAGCGTTGCGGCGGGAGGCTACGAGCAGTACTTC. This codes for CSVAAGGYEQYF.

CDR3 sequence: CATSRFPGSRGGEQFF. The CDR3, as DNA: TGTGCCACCAGCAGATTCCCTGGAAGTAGGGGTGGTGAGCAGTTCTTC. The chain recombines TRBV15 with TRBJ2-1; D perhaps matches TRBD1 (5 bases). The CDR3 totals 16 residues. Germline assignment: CDR1 LNHNV and CDR2 YYDKDF (reference sequence). Trimming stripped 2 bases from V and 9 bases from J, with 20 bases between.

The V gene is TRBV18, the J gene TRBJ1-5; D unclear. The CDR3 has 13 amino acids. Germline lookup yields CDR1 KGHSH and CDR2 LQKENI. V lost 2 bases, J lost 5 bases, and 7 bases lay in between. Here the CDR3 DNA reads TGTGCCAGCTCACCAGGGTCAGATCAGCCCCAGCATTTT. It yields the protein CASSPGSDQPQHF.

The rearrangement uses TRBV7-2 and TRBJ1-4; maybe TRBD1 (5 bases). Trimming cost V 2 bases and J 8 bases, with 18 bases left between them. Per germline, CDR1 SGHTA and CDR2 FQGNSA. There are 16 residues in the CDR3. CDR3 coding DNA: TGTGCCAGCAGCTTATTTGGTATAGGGGAGGAAGAAAAACTGTTTTTT. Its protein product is CASSLFGIGEEEKLFF.

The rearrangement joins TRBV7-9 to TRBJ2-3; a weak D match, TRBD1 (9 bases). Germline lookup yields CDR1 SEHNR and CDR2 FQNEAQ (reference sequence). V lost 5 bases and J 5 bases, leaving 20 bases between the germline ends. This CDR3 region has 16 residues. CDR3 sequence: CASSPGQGTRVDTQYF. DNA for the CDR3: TGTGCCAGCAGCCCCGGACAGGGGACTAGGGTAGATACGCAGTATTTT.

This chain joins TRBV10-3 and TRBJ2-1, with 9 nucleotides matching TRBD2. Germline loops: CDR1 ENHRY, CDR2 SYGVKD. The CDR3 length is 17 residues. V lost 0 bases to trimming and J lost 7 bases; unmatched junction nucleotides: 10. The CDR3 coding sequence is TGTGCCATCAGTGAGTCGTGGGTAGCGGGAGAAAGGAATGAGCAGTTCTTC. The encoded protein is CAISESWVAGERNEQFF.

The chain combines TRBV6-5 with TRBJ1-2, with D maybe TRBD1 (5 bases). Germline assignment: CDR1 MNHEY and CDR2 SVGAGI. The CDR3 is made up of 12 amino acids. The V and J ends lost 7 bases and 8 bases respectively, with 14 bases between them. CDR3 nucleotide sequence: TGTGCCAGCAAGCCCGTCCGGGACGGCTACACCTTC. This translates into CASKPVRDGYTF.

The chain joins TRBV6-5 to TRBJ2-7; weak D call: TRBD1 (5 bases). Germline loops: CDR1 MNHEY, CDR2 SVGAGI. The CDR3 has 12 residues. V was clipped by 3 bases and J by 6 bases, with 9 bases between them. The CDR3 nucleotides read TGTGCCAGCAGTTATAGGGGTGGCGAGCAGTACTTC. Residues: CASSYRGGEQYF.

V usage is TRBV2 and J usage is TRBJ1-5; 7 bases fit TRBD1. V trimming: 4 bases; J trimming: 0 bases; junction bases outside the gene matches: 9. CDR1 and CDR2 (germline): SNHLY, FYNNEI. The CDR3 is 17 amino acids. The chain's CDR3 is CASSVRQGDYSNQPQHF. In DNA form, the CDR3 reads TGTGCCAGCAGTGTTCGACAGGGCGATTATAGCAATCAGCCCCAGCATTTT.

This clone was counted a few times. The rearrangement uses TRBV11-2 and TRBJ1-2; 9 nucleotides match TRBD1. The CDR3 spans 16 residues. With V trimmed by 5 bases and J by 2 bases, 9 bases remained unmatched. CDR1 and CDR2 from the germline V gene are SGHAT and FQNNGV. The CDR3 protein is CASSLGRDRVNYGYTF. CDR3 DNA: TGTGCCAGCAGCCTAGGCCGGGACAGGGTAAACTATGGCTACACCTTC.